Shown below are 15 T cell receptor beta chains from a single sample sequenced in a study of type 1 and type 2 diabetes patients. Amplification started from genomic DNA. A primer set of 30 forward and 13 reverse primers amplified the CDR3. TCRdb processed the multiplex PCR reads anew with MiXCR; each CDR3 protein has one entry. This table has 250,000 to 300,000 distinct CDR3 sequences, over 45% appearing once. Sequenced sample: peripheral blood mononuclear cells (PBMCs). Every receptor here comes from a man younger than 30 with type 2 diabetes.

In its sample, this clonotype was seen a few times. This rearrangement joins TRBV4-1 to TRBJ2-7; 11 positions match TRBD1. The J segment lost 5 bases and the V segment lost 5 bases, leaving 8 bases of the junction unmatched. Looked up from germline, CDR1 is MGHRA and CDR2 is YSYEKL. The length of the CDR3 is 15 residues. CDR3 in DNA: TGCGCCAGCAGCTCCATTGGACAGGGGGCCAACGAGCAGTACTTC. It encodes CASSSIGQGANEQYF.

The chain combines TRBV7-2 with TRBJ2-5; perhaps TRBD1 as D (6 bases). The DNA end is a closer match to TRBJ2-7, so the J assignment may be wrong. The CDR3 spans 14 residues. In germline, CDR1 is SGHTA, CDR2 FQGNSA. The CDR3, as DNA: TGTGCCAGCACCCCAGTAACAGGGACCTACGAGCAGTACTTC. Residues: CASTPVTGTYEQYF.

This sequence joins TRBV10-3 and TRBJ2-7; D perhaps matches TRBD2 (5 bases). Trimming pared 10 bases from V and 2 bases from J, leaving 15 bases between. CDR1 is ENHRY and CDR2 is SYGVKD in the germline V gene. The CDR3 length is 13 residues. The CDR3 DNA reads TGTGCCAGCAGCCGTAGCGCAACCTACGAGCAGTACTTC. Translation gives CASSRSATYEQYF.

The chain recombines TRBV19 with TRBJ2-5; 7 positions match TRBD1. The DNA end is a closer match to TRBJ2-7, so the J assignment may be wrong. CDR3 size: 14 residues. CDR1 LNHDA and CDR2 SQIVND come from the germline V gene (reference sequence). CDR3 residues: CASSRQTGPYEQYF. DNA for the CDR3: TGTGCCAGTAGTCGCCAGACAGGGCCCTACGAGCAGTACTTC.

In its sample, this clonotype was seen a few times. This rearrangement joins TRBV19 to TRBJ1-2; D call uncertain. Germline V gene sequence: CDR1 LNHDA, CDR2 SQIVND (reference sequence). The CDR3 has 13 amino acids. Trimming took 5 bases from V and 3 from J, leaving 10 bases between them. The CDR3 coding sequence is TGTGCCAGTAGTTCCGGCGGGCACTATGGCTACACCTTC. It yields the protein CASSSGGHYGYTF.

This sequence joins TRBV7-6 and TRBJ2-3; D gene uncertain. Germline CDR1 and CDR2: SGHVS and FNYEAQ. The CDR3 covers 15 residues. V lost 5 bases and J lost 4, with 16 bases in between. Here the CDR3 DNA reads TGTGCCAGCAGCCCGAACGTGGCAGTGCCAGATACGCAGTATTTT. Protein sequence: CASSPNVAVPDTQYF.

The rearrangement links TRBV20-1 to TRBJ2-2; 9 bases match TRBD2. Germline values: CDR1 DFQATT, CDR2 SNEGSKA (reference sequence). This CDR3 contains 15 residues. Unmatched junction bases numbered 4, after V lost 5 bases and J lost 0 bases. Here the CDR3 reads CSARVAGANTGELFF. CDR3 nucleotide sequence: TGCAGTGCTCGGGTAGCGGGAGCGAACACCGGGGAGCTGTTTTTT.

The chain is built from TRBV27 and TRBJ2-7; possibly TRBD1 for D (5 bases). The V end lost 3 bases, the J end lost 3 bases, and 12 bases lay between the germline ends. The CDR3 is made up of 14 amino acids. CDR1 is MNHEY, CDR2 SMNVEV, per germline (reference sequence). CDR3 nucleotide sequence: TGTGCCAGCAGTTTTGGGGCCTTCGACTACGAGCAGTACTTC. Amino acids: CASSFGAFDYEQYF.

The rearrangement joins TRBV29-1 to TRBJ2-7; D may be TRBD2 (7 bases). The CDR3 spans 13 residues. Germline loops: CDR1 SQVTM, CDR2 ANQGSEA. V lost 6 bases, J lost 4 bases, and 16 bases lay in between. The CDR3 loop reads CSVLWEGGYEQYF. The DNA for the CDR3 is TGCAGCGTCCTGTGGGAGGGGGGTTACGAGCAGTACTTC.

On this clonotype itself: A read error may explain this, as a much larger clone is one base away. CDR3 residues: CASGEEALGTQYF. Here the CDR3 DNA reads TGTGCCAGCGGGGAAGAAGCACTAGGGACCCAGTACTTC. The chain joins TRBV2 to TRBJ2-5; the D gene is possibly TRBD2 (5 bases). The CDR3 is 13 residues long. CDR1 SNHLY and CDR2 FYNNEI come from the germline V gene. Trimming removed 8 bases at V and 7 bases at J, with 17 bases between. Full variable domain (missing parts from reference TRBV2 and TRBJ2-5): EPEVTQTPSHQVTQMGQEVILRCVPISNHLYFYWYRQILGQKVEFLVSFYNNEISEKSEIFDDQFSVERPDGSNFTLKIRSTKLEDSAMYFCASGEEALGTQYFGPGTRLLVL.

At least ten counts were recorded for this clonotype. The rearrangement links TRBV15 to TRBJ1-1; D is possibly TRBD1 (5 bases). Looked up from germline, CDR1 is LNHNV and CDR2 is YYDKDF (reference sequence). The V end lost 1 base, the J end lost 0 bases, and 6 bases lay between the germline ends. The CDR3 covers 14 residues. Written as DNA, the CDR3 is TGTGCCACCAGCAGAGCCAGGGTGAACACTGAAGCTTTCTTT. This encodes CATSRARVNTEAFF.

The rearrangement links TRBV11-2 to TRBJ1-1; D possibly corresponds to TRBD1 (5 bases). V lost 1 base and J lost 7, with 16 bases in between. The CDR3 sequence is 15 residues long. Germline values: CDR1 SGHAT, CDR2 FQNNGV. CDR3 loop: CASSLGSSGDYEAFF. The CDR3 DNA is TGTGCCAGCAGCTTAGGTTCTTCCGGGGACTATGAAGCTTTCTTT.

The chain has TRBV4-1 and TRBJ2-3; 7 bases align to TRBD1. Germline V gene data show CDR1 as MGHRA and CDR2 as YSYEKL. CDR3 length: 15 residues. V shed 4 bases, J shed 2 bases, and the junction held 6 bases outside the gene matches. CDR3 coding DNA: TGCGCCAGCAGCCCGGGACAGAGATACACAGATACGCAGTATTTT. Amino acids: CASSPGQRYTDTQYF.

The rearrangement links TRBV5-6 to TRBJ2-7; TRBD2 matches at 8 bases. The ends lost 0 bases at V and 1 base at J; junction bases unmatched: 3. Germline V CDR1 and CDR2: SGHDT, YYEEEE. This CDR3 is built from 15 residues. As DNA, the CDR3 is TGTGCCAGCAGCTTGGTAGGACTAGCATCCTACGAGCAGTACTTC. It translates to CASSLVGLASYEQYF.

In the case of this clonotype: An end of the junction differs from the germline gene, which may be a read error. The rearrangement links TRBV20-1 to TRBJ1-1, with D possibly being TRBD1 (6 bases). Germline V lookup: CDR1 DFQATT, CDR2 SNEGSKA (reference sequence). CDR3 length equals 14 residues. CDR3 loop: CSARRTDLNTEALF. CDR3 DNA: TGCAGTGCTAGGAGGACAGACTTGAACACTGAAGCTCTCTTT.